These 13 T cell receptor beta chains originate from one sample sequenced in a study of identifying expanded T cells in peripheral blood. Here immunoSEQ multiplex PCR was the method, and the copy in TCRdb shows in-frame clones only, minus some. The table lists tens of thousands of clones, around 90% of them singletons. Material: blood. All receptors derive from a person aged 18-69 years in good health.

V usage is TRBV7-9 and J usage is TRBJ2-3, with D possibly being TRBD1 (6 bases). The CDR3 totals 16 residues. The germline CDR1 and CDR2 sequences are SEHNR and FQNEAQ (reference sequence). The V gene lost 1 base and the J gene lost 1 base, with 12 bases spanning the gap. CDR3 residues: CASSLGPGVGTDTQYF. CDR3 bases: TGTGCCAGCAGCTTAGGCCCAGGGGTGGGCACAGATACGCAGTATTTT. Variable domain in full (rest from reference TRBV7-9 and TRBJ2-3): DTGVSQNPRHKITKRGQNVTFRCDPISEHNRLYWYRQTLGQGPEFLTYFQNEAQLEKSRLLSDRFSAERPKGSFSTLEIQRTEQGDSAMYLCASSLGPGVGTDTQYFGPGTRLTVL.

The CDR3 bases are TGTGCCAGCAGCAGCCCGGCAGGGTTGGGGAACACTGAAGCTTTCTTT. Encoded protein: CASSSPAGLGNTEAFF. The chain recombines TRBV11-3 with TRBJ1-1; tentative D call: TRBD1 (5 bases). The CDR3 covers 16 residues. The V gene's germline CDR1 is SGHNT and CDR2 YENEEA. Trimming stripped 5 bases from V and 1 base from J, with 17 bases between.

The V and J genes are TRBV5-8 and TRBJ2-1; 7 bases line up with TRBD1. The CDR3 has 15 amino acids. Germline V gene data show CDR1 as SGHTS and CDR2 as YDEGEE. Unmatched junction bases numbered 4, after V lost 3 bases and J lost 1 base. CDR3 bases: TGTGCCAGCAGCTCGGACAGGAGGTCCTACAATGAGCAGTTCTTC. This sequence encodes CASSSDRRSYNEQFF.

The rearrangement links TRBV7-3 to TRBJ2-3, with 7 bases matching TRBD1. CDR1 and CDR2 from the germline V gene are SGHTA and FQGTGA. CDR3 size: 15 residues. Losses at the gene ends were 5 bases for V and 6 bases for J; bases not matched to a gene: 11. CDR3 amino acids: CASSHRGQKVDTQYF. DNA for the CDR3: TGTGCCAGCAGCCATCGGGGACAGAAGGTTGATACGCAGTATTTT.

This clone has only a few counts. The chain carries TRBV6-1 and TRBJ1-2; no firm D call. The CDR3 runs 12 residues. CDR1 is MNHNS, CDR2 SASEGT, per germline. V dropped 6 bases and J dropped 2 bases, with 7 bases sitting between them. The CDR3 bases are TGTGCCAGCAGGAGAGCCAACTATGGCTACACCTTC. The encoded protein is CASRRANYGYTF.

V is TRBV5-4 and J is TRBJ2-1; tentative D call: TRBD2 (5 bases). The CDR3 loop spans 12 amino acids. V lost 4 bases and J lost 7, with 9 bases in between. CDR1 and CDR2 from the germline V gene are SGHNT and YYREEE (reference sequence). CDR3 protein: CASSPTRNEQFF. The CDR3 nucleotides are TGTGCCAGCAGCCCAACTAGAAATGAGCAGTTCTTC.

The rearrangement links TRBV29-1 to TRBJ1-2; 7 nucleotides agree with TRBD1. V lost 6 bases, J lost 4 bases, and 11 bases stayed unmatched. The V gene's germline CDR1 is SQVTM and CDR2 ANQGSEA. The CDR3 length is 14 residues. The CDR3 bases are TGCAGCGTGGCGCCCAGGGGGGAAGTCTATGGCTACACCTTC. It translates to CSVAPRGEVYGYTF.

The CDR3 loop reads CASSPRGGTEAFF. For the CDR3, the DNA is TGTGCCAGCAGCCCCCGGGGCGGCACTGAAGCTTTCTTT. V gene TRBV7-2 combines with J gene TRBJ1-1; the D gene is possibly TRBD1 (5 bases). Trimming cost V 5 bases and J 4 bases, with 11 bases left between them. Germline lookup yields CDR1 SGHTA and CDR2 FQGNSA. This CDR3 region has 13 residues.

J is TRBJ1-1 and V is TRBV28; D gene uncertain. This CDR3 region has 12 residues. Germline V gene lookup returns CDR1 MDHEN and CDR2 SYDVKM. Deletions cut 7 bases from V and 1 base from J, with 7 bases between. CDR3 residues: CASKGSNTEAFF. CDR3 nucleotides: TGTGCCAGCAAGGGATCGAACACTGAAGCTTTCTTT.

This rearrangement joins TRBV6-5 to TRBJ1-5; the match to TRBD1 covers 7 bases. The ends lost 8 bases at V and 7 bases at J; junction bases unmatched: 8. The CDR3 sequence is 13 residues long. Germline CDR1 MNHEY, CDR2 SVGAGI. CDR3 sequence: CASAAGGRQPQHF. In nucleotides, the CDR3 is TGTGCCAGCGCCGCAGGGGGGAGGCAGCCCCAGCATTTT.

V usage is TRBV2 and J usage is TRBJ2-7, with TRBD2 matching 9 bases. V lost 3 bases to trimming and J lost 1 base; unmatched junction nucleotides: 4. CDR1 and CDR2 (germline): SNHLY, FYNNEI. This CDR3 is 15 amino acids long. The CDR3 sequence is CASSEASGASYEQYF. The CDR3 nucleotides are TGTGCCAGCAGTGAGGCTAGCGGGGCATCCTACGAGCAGTACTTC.

The chain recombines TRBV2 with TRBJ1-5, with a possible D match to TRBD1 (5 bases). V lost 4 bases, J lost 2 bases, and 15 bases lay in between. The CDR3 has 16 amino acids. The V gene's germline CDR1 is SNHLY and CDR2 FYNNEI. The CDR3 sequence is CASSGVGGFGNQPQHF. The CDR3 DNA reads TGTGCCAGCAGTGGAGTGGGGGGTTTCGGCAATCAGCCCCAGCATTTT.

CDR3 bases: TGCGCCAGCAGCTTAGCCCCACGGGTTCAGAAGTTCTTC. Its protein product is CASSLAPRVQKFF. The chain has TRBV5-1 and TRBJ2-1; D is unclear. CDR1 is SGHRS and CDR2 is YFSETQ in the germline V gene. The CDR3 sequence is 13 residues long. V was clipped by 2 bases and J by 14 bases, with 17 bases between them.